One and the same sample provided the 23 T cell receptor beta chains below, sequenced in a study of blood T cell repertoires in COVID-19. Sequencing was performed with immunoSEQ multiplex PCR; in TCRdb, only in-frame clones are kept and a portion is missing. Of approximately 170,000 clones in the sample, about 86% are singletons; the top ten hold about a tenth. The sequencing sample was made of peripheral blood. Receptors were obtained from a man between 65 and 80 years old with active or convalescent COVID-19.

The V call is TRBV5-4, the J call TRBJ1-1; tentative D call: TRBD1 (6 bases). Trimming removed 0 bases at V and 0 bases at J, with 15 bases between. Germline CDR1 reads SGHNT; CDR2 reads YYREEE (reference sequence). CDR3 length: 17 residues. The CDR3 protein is CASSLALRTALNTEAFF. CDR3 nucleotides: TGTGCCAGCAGCTTGGCACTTAGGACAGCACTGAACACTGAAGCTTTCTTT.

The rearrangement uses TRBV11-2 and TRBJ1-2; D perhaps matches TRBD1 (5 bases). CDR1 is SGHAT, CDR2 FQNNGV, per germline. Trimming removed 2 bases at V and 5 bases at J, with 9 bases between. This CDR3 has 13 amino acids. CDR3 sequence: CASSLIQGYGYTF. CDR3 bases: TGTGCCAGCAGCTTAATTCAGGGATATGGCTACACCTTC. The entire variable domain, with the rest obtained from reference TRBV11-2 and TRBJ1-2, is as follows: EAGVAQSPRYKIIEKRQSVAFWCNPISGHATLYWYQQILGQGPKLLIQFQNNGVVDDSQLPKDRFSAERLKGVDSTLKIQPAKLEDSAVYLCASSLIQGYGYTFGSGTRLTVV.

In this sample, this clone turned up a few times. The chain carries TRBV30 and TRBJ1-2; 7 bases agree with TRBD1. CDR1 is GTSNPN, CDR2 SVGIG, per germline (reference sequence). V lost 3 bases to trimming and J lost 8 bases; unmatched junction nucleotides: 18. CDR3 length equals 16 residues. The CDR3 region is CAWREQDRAGSKGYTF. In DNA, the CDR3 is TGTGCCTGGAGGGAACAAGACAGGGCGGGGTCGAAAGGCTACACCTTC.

CDR3 sequence: CASSQSRGNSGNTIYF. The DNA for the CDR3 is TGCGCCAGCAGCCAATCACGGGGAAACTCTGGAAACACCATATATTTT. The chain couples TRBV4-3 to TRBJ1-3; D is ambiguous. Looked up from germline, CDR1 is LGHNA and CDR2 is YSLEER. Deletions cut 2 bases from V and 0 bases from J, with 11 bases between. CDR3 size: 16 residues.

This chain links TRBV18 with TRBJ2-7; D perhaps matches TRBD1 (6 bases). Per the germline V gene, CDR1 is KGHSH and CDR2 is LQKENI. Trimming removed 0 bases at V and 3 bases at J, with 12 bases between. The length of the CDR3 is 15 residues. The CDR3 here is CASSPPRGGGYEQYF. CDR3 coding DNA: TGTGCCAGCTCACCACCAAGAGGGGGTGGCTACGAGCAGTACTTC.

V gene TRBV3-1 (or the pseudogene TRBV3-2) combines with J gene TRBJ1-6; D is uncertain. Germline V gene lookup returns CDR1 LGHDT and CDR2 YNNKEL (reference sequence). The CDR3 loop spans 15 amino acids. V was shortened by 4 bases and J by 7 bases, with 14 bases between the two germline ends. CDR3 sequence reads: CASSRWRERNSPLHF. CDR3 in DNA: TGTGCCAGCAGCCGGTGGAGGGAGCGAAATTCACCCCTCCACTTT.

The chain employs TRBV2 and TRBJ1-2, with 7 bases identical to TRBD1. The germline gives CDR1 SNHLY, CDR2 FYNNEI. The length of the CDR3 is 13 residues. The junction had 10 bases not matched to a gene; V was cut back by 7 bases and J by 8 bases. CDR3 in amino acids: CASNPVQGSGYTF. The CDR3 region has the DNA TGTGCCAGCAACCCAGTACAGGGGAGCGGCTACACCTTC.

As DNA, the CDR3 is TGTGCCAGCAGGCGTAACTACGAGCAGTACTTC. Its protein is CASRRNYEQYF. V usage is TRBV6-5 and J usage is TRBJ2-7; D remains unclear. CDR3 length: 11 amino acids. Germline-derived CDR1 and CDR2 are MNHEY and SVGAGI. V lost 6 bases and J lost 3, with 6 bases in between.

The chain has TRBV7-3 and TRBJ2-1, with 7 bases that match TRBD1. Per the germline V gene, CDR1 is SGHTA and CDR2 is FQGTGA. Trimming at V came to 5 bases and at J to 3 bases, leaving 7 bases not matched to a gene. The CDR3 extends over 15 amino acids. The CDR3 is CASSPTGPIYNEQFF. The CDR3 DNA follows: TGTGCCAGCAGCCCGACAGGGCCCATCTACAATGAGCAGTTCTTC.

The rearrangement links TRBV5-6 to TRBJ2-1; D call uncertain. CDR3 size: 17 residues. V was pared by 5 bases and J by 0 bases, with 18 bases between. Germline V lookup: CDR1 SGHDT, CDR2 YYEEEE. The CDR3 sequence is CASRPLERRSSYNEQFF. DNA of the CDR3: TGTGCCAGCAGGCCCCTGGAGCGTCGGAGCTCCTACAATGAGCAGTTCTTC.

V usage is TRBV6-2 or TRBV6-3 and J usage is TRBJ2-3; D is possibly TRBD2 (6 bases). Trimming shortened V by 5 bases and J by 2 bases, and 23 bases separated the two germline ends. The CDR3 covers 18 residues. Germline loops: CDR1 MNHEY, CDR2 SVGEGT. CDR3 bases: TGTGCCAGCAGTCCACCCGGGGGAGTTCCCCTCACCACAGATACGCAGTATTTT. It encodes CASSPPGGVPLTTDTQYF.

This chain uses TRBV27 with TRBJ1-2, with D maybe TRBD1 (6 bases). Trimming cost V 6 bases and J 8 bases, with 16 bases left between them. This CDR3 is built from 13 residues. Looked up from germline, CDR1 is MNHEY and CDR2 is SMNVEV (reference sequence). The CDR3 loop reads CASRSGQIRGYTF. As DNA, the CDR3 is TGTGCCAGCAGGTCCGGACAGATCAGGGGCTACACCTTC.

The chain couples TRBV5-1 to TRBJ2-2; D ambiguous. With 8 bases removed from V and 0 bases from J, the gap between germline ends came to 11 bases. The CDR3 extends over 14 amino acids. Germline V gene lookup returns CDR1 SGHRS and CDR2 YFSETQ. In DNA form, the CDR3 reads TGCGCCAGTGGCACACCTTCGAACACCGGGGAGCTGTTTTTT. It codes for CASGTPSNTGELFF.

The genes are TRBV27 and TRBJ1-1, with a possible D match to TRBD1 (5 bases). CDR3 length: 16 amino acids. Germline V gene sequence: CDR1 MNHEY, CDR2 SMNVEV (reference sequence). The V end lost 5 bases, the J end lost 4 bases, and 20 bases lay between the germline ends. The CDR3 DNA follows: TGTGCCAGCAGTCCACTTTCTGCTGGCGGGGGCACTGAAGCTTTCTTT. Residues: CASSPLSAGGGTEAFF.

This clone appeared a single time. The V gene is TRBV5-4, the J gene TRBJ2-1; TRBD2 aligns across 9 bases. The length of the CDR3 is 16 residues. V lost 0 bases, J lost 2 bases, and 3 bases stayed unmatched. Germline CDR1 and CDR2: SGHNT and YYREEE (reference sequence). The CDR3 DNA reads TGTGCCAGCAGCTTGGCGGGCGGGAGGGCCTACAATGAGCAGTTCTTC. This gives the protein CASSLAGGRAYNEQFF.

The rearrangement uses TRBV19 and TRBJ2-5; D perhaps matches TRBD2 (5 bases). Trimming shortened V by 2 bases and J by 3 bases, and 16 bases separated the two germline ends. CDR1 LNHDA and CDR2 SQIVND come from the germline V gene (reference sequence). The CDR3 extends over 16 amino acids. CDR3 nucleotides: TGTGCCAGTAGTATATCTCCTGCGGAGCGGAAAGAGACCCAGTACTTC. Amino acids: CASSISPAERKETQYF.

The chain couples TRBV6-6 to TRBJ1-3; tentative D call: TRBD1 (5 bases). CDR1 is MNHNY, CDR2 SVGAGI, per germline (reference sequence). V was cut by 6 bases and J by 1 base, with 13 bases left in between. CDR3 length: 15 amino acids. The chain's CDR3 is CASRLEGLSGNTIYF. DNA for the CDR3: TGTGCCAGCAGGTTGGAGGGGCTATCTGGAAACACCATATATTTT.

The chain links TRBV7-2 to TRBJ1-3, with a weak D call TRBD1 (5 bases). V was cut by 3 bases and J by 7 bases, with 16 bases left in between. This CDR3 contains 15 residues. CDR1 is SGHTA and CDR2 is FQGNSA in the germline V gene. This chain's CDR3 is CASSFLGVSGNTIYF. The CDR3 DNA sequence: TGTGCCAGCAGCTTTCTAGGGGTGTCGGGCAACACCATATATTTT.

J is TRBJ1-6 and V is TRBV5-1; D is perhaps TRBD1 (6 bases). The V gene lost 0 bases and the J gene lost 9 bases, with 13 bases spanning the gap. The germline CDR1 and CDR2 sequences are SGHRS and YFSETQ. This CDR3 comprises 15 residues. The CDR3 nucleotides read TGCGCCAGCAGCTTGGCCGTGGGGGGGCCTTCACCCCTCCACTTT. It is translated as CASSLAVGGPSPLHF. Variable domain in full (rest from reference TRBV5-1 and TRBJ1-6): KAGVTQTPRYLIKTRGQQVTLSCSPISGHRSVSWYQQTPGQGLQFLFEYFSETQRNKGNFPGRFSGRQFSNSRSEMNVSTLELGDSALYLCASSLAVGGPSPLHFGNGTRLTVT.

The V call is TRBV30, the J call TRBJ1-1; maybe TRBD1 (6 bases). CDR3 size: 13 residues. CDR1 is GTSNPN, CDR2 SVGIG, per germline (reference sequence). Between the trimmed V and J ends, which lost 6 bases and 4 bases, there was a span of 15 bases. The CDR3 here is CACLHRESTEAFF. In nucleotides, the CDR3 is TGTGCCTGTCTCCACAGGGAGAGCACTGAAGCTTTCTTT.

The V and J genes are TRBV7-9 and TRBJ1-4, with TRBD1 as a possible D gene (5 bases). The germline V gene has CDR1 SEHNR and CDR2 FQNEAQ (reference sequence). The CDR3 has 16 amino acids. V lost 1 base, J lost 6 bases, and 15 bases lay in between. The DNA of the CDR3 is TGTGCCAGCAGCTTAGTTAGGTGGGGCTCGGATGAAAAACTGTTTTTT. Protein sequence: CASSLVRWGSDEKLFF.

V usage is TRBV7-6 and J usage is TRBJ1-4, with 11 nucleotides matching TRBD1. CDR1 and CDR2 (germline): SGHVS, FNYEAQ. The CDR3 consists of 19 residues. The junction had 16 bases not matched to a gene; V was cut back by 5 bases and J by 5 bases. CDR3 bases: TGTGCCAGCAGCGCCGGACAGGGGGCGACACCCCTCGCCAATGAAAAACTGTTTTTT. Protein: CASSAGQGATPLANEKLFF.

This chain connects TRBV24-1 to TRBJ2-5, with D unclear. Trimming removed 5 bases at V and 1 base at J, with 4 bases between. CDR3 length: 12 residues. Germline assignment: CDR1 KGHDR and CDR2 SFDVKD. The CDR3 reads CATSAGQETQYF. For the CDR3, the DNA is TGTGCCACCAGTGCCGGCCAAGAGACCCAGTACTTC.